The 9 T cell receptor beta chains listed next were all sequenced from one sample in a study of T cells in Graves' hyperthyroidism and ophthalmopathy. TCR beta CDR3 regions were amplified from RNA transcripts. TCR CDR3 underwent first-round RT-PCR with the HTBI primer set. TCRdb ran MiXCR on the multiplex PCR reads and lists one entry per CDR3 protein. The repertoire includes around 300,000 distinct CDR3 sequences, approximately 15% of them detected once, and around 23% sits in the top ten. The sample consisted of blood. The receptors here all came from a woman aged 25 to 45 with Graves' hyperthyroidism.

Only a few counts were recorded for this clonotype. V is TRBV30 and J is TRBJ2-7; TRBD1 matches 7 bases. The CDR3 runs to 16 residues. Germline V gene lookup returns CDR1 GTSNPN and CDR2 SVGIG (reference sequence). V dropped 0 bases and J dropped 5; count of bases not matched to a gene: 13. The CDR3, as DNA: TGTGCCTGGAGTGTAAGGAAGGGACAGTCTACGGACGAGCAGTACTTC. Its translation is CAWSVRKGQSTDEQYF.

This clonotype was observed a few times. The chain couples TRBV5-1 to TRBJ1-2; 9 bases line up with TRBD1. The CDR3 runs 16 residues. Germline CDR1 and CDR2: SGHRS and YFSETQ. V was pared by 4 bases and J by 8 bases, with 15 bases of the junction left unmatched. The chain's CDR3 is CASSLGQGPSIGGYTF. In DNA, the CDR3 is TGCGCCAGCAGCCTGGGACAGGGCCCCTCTATAGGGGGCTACACCTTC.

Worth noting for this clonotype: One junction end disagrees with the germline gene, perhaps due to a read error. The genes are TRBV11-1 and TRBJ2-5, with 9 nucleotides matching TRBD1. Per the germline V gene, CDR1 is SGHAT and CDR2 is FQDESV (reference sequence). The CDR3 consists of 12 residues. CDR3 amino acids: CASSSDRGGKDF. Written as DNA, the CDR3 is TGTGCCAGCAGCTCGGACAGGGGAGGTAAGGACTTC.

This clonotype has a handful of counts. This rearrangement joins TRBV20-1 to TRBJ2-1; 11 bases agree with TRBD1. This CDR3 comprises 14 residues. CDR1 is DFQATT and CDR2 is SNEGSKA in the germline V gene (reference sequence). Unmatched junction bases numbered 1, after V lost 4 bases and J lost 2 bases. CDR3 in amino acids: CSAKGQGAYNEQFF. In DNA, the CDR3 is TGCAGTGCTAAGGGACAGGGGGCCTACAATGAGCAGTTCTTC.

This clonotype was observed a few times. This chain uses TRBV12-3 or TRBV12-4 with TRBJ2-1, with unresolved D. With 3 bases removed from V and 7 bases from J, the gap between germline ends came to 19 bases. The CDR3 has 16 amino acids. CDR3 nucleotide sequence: TGTGCCAGCAGTTTGATGATGGCAGGTTTTCAGAATGAGCAGTTCTTC. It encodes CASSLMMAGFQNEQFF.

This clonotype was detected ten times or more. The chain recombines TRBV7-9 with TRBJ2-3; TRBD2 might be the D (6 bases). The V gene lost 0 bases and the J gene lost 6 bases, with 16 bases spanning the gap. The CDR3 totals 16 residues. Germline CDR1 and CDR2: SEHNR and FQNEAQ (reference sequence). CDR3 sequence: CASSLAGTRLRDTQYF. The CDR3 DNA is TGTGCCAGCAGCTTAGCGGGGACTCGTCTCCGGGATACGCAGTATTTT.

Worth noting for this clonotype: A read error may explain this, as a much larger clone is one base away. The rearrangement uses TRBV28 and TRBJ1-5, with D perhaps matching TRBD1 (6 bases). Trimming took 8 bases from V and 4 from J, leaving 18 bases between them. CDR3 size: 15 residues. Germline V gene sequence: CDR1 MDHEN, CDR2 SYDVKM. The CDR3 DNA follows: TGTGCCAGCGCTTTAGTACAGGGCCGAAATCAGCCCCAGCATTTT. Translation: CASALVQGRNQPQHF.

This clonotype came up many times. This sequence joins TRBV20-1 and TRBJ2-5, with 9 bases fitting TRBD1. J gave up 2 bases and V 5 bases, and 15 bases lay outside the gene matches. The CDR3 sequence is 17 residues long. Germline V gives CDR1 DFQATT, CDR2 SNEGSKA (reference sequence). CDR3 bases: TGCAGTGCTGCGGGACAGGGACGGCGGTCGCTACAAGAGACCCAGTACTTC. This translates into CSAAGQGRRSLQETQYF.

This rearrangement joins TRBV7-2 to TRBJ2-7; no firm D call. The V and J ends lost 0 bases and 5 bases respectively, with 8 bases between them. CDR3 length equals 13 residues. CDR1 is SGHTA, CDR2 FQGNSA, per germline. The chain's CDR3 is CASSLARSNEQYF. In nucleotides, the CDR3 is TGTGCCAGCAGCTTAGCGAGGTCCAACGAGCAGTACTTC.